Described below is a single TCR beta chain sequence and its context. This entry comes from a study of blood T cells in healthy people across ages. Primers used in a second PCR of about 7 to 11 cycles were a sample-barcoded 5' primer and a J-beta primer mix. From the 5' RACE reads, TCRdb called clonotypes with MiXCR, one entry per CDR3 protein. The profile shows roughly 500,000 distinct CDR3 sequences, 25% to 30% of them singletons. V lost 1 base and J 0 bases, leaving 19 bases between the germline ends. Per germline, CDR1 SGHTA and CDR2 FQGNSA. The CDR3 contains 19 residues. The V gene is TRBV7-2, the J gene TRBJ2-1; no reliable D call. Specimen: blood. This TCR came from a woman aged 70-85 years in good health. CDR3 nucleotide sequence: TGTGCCAGCAGCTTAGGGGCAGGTTTGGCTTCTTCCTCCTACAATGAGCAGTTCTTC. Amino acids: CASSLGAGLASSSYNEQFF.